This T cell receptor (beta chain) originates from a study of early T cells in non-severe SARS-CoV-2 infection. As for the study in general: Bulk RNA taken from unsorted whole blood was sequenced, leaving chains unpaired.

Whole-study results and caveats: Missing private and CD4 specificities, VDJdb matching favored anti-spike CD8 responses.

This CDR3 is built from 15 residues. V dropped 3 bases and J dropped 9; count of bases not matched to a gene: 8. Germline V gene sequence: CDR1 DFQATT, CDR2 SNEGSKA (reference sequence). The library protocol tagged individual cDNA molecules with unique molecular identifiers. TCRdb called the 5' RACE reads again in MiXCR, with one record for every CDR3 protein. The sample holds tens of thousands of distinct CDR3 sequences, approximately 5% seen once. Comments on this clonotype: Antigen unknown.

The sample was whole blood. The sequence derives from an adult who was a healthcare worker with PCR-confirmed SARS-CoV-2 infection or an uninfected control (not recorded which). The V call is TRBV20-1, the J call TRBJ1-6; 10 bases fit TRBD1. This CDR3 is CSARTGTGDFSPLHF. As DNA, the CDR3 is TGCAGTGCTAGGACCGGGACAGGGGATTTTTCACCCCTCCACTTT.